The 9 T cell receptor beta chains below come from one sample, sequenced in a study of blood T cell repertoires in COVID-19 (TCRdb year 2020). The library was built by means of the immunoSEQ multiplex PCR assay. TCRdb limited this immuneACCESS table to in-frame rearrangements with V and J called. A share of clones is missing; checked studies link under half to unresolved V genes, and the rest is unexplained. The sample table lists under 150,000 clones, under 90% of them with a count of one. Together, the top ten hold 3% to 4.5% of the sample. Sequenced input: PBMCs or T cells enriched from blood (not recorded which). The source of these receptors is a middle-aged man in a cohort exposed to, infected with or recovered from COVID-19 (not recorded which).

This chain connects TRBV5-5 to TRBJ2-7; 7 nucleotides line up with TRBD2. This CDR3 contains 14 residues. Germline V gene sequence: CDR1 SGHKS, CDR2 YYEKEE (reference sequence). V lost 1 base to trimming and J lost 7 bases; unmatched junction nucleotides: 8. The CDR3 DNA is TGTGCCAGCAGCTTGTTTATGGGAGGGAATGAGCAGTACTTC. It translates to CASSLFMGGNEQYF. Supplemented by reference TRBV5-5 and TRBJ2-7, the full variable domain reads DAGVTQSPTHLIKTRGQQVTLRCSPISGHKSVSWYQQVLGQGPQFIFQYYEKEERGRGNFPDRFSARQFPNYSSELNVNALLLGDSALYLCASSLFMGGNEQYFGPGTRLTVT.

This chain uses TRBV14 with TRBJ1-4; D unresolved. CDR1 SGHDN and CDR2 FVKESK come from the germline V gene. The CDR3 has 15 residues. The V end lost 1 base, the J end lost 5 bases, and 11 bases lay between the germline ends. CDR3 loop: CASSQGARLNEKLFF. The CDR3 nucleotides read TGTGCCAGCAGCCAAGGTGCCAGGTTAAATGAAAAACTGTTTTTT.

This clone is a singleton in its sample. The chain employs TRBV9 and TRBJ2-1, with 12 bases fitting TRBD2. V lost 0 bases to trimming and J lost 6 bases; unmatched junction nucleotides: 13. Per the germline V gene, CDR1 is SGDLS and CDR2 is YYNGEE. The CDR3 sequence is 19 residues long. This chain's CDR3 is CASSVDLAGGLSSFNEQFF. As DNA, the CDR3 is TGTGCCAGCAGCGTAGATCTAGCGGGAGGGCTAAGTTCGTTCAATGAGCAGTTCTTC.

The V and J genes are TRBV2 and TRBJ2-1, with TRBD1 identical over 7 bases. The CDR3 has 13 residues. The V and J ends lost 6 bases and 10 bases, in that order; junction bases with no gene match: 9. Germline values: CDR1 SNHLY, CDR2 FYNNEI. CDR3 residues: CASRGGPFEEQFF. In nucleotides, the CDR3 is TGTGCCAGCAGAGGGGGCCCGTTCGAAGAGCAGTTCTTC.

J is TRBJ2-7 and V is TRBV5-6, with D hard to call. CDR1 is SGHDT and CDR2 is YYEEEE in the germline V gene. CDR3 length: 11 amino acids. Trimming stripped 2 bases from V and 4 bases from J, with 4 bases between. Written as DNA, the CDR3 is TGTGCCAGCAGCTTCCGTTACGAGCAGTACTTC. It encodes CASSFRYEQYF.

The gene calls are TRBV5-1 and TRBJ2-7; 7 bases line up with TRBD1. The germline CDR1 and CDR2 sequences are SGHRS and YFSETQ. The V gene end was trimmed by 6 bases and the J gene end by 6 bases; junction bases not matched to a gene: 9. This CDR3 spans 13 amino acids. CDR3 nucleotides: TGCGCCAGCAAAACAGGGGCGGCCACCGAGCAGTACTTC. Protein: CASKTGAATEQYF.

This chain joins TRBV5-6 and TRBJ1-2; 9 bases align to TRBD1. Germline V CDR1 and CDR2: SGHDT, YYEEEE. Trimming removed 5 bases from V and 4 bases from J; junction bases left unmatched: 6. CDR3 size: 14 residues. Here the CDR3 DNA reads TGTGCCAGCAGGGACAGGGGATCTAGCTATGGCTACACCTTC. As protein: CASRDRGSSYGYTF.

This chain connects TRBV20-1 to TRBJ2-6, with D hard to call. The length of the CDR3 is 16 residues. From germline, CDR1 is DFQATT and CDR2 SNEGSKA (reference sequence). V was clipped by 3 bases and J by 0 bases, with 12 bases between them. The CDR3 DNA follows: TGCAGTGCTAGTGGGCAGGCTCTCTCTGGGGCCAACGTCCTGACTTTC. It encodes CSASGQALSGANVLTF.

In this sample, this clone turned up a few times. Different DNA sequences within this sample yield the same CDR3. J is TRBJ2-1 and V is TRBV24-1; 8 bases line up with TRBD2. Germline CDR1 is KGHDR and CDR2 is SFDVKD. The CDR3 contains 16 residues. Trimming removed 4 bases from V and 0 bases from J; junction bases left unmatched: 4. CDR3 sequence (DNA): TGTGCCACCAGTGACCCTGGGACTAGCTCCTACAATGAGCAGTTCTTC. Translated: CATSDPGTSSYNEQFF.